The T cell receptor (beta chain) under discussion was sequenced for a study of shared clonotypes between healthy human individuals (dated by TCRdb to about 2020). Looking at the study overall: A few men and two women, aged 18 to 49 years, made up the cohort. For each donor, three plates each were used for CD4 naive and CD4 memory, two plates were used for CD8 naive, and one plate was used for CD8 memory. The study deeply sequenced blood TCR repertoires of five healthy adults to estimate repertoire size and the extent of clonotype sharing between individuals. To increase sequencing depth and limit assay-specific biases, TCR repertoire library preparation and sequencing were carried out by different laboratories using diverse techniques. Leukapheresis yielded between about 0.85 and 10 billion PBMCs per donor.

Findings and caveats that apply to the study as a whole: Based on pairwise subsampling, the degree of clonotype sharing among donors was expected to be affected by sequencing depth. Larger estimated clonotype richness was generally found for naive subsets than for memory subsets. Only blood was sampled, and tissue TCR repertoires likely differ from those in blood. When several donors were compared, the shared fraction of clonotypes was roughly 5% for naive CD4, about 4% for naive CD8, 2.3% for memory CD4, and 0.35% to 0.5% for memory CD8. The genetic and exposure-history diversity represented was limited by the small number of donors. Clonotypes shared by all four sorted-subset donors showed higher generation probabilities than non-shared clonotypes. Rarefaction of sorted-subset datasets indicated incomplete sequencing despite the large sequencing depth.

This clone was counted between two and nine times. No antigen is known for it. Per-nucleotide qualities are absent, and no much larger clonotype sits a single base away. CD8 naive samples were CD45RO-negative cells positively selected for CCR7, giving a CD45RA+CCR7+ population that excluded TemRA cells. The donors were healthy, HIV-negative adults who had no recently reported acute infections or vaccinations. All donors were Caucasian adults living in Nashville, Tennessee, USA. Blood was collected by leukapheresis, and PBMCs were isolated by Ficoll-Histopaque density gradient centrifugation and then cryopreserved in liquid nitrogen vapor phase. Analytical flow cytometry was used to check the purity and quantity of every magnetically sorted T cell population. Each sorted fraction had its genomic DNA isolated and then quantified by UV absorbance on a Nanodrop 2000c. Using the deep immunoSEQ assay, TCR CDR3 regions were amplified from genomic DNA by multiplex PCR. Extracted genomic DNA from each cell subset was spread evenly across all wells of several immunoSEQ 96-well plates, with each plate serving as a replicate. Each replicate PCR for sorted subsets received about 210 ng genomic DNA, equal to 28,000 or so T cell genomes. Purified libraries were quantified with a Qubit 3.0 fluorometer, sized on a Bioanalyzer 2100, and re-quantified with the KAPA Library Quantification kit. Each immunoSEQ 96-well plate was sequenced on its own single-read 150-cycle Illumina NextSeq 550 flow cell. Under the source paper's analysis protocol: Because the immunoSEQ output included only junctional sequences and no quality scores, the filtering could not be the same as the filtering used for full-length reads. Sequences were annotated with PyIR, a Python wrapper for IgBLAST v1.9, using IMGT germline references to assign V/J genes and CDR3. Reads were filtered out if the reads had weak V/J assignments (E-value above 1e-6), no CDR3, stop codons, out-of-frame junctions, or ambiguous translated residues. V3J clonotypes were defined as sequences sharing the same inferred V gene, J gene, and CDR3 amino acid sequence. Percentage overlap between repertoires was calculated by dividing the number of shared unique clonotypes by the size of the smaller repertoire. Three approaches were used to assess repertoire richness: RTK rarefaction, the Chao1 estimator, and Recon v2.1 estimates of unobserved clonotypes. Generation probabilities for all TCRbeta clonotypes obtained by the gDNA method from a handful of donors were computed using OLGA. TCRdb retrieved this table from immuneACCESS and kept in-frame rearrangements only. Not all clones are present; in checked studies, unresolved V genes account for under half, and no reason is known for the remainder. V, J and clone size derive from that table, while D and trimming were established from the DNA sequence. The sample yields about 2.2 million clones; just over 90% were counted once. 1.5% to 2% of the sample comes from the top ten.

The CDR3 spans 16 residues, from the cysteine through the phenylalanine. The sequence is cut down to CDR3 DNA, 48 bases in frame from base 1. V loses 6 bases, J loses 5 bases, and the germline ends lie 23 bases apart. CDR1 is given as MDHEN and CDR2 as SYDVKM, both from the germline V gene. The receptor's source is a man aged 18 to 35 in good health. Some clones in this sample may be carry-over from other donors' samples. The sequence links TRBV28 to TRBJ2-7; the D segment could be TRBD1, given 6 matching bases. Material for sequencing was naive CD8+ T cells from PBMCs. The cell subset or site label, read with the paper, signifies: CD45RA+CCR7+. The nucleotides are TGTGCCAGCAGCCTACCGAGGGCAGGGGATAAGCACGAGCAGTACTTC. This translates into CASSLPRAGDKHEQYF.